This T cell receptor (beta chain) emerged from a study of blood T cells in healthy people across ages. As for the study in general: Per two T cells, about one barcoded beta molecule was captured through template switching.

CDR1 DFQATT and CDR2 SNEGSKA come from the germline V gene (reference sequence). J was trimmed by 0 bases and V by 3 bases; bases with no gene match: 4. This CDR3 is built from 14 residues. Drawn from each donor were about 9 milliliters of peripheral blood. Alongside a J-beta primer mix, a sample-barcoded 5' primer served in a second PCR lasting about 7 to 12 cycles. The template-switch adaptor was a 5' adaptor with 12 random nucleotides. It tagged each cDNA molecule. All samples yielded 3 million or more CDR3-containing paired-end reads. TCRdb redid the calling of the 5' RACE reads with MiXCR, one entry per CDR3 protein. The table records roughly 680,000 distinct CDR3 sequences, about 51% of them present only once.

Sequenced: blood. This clonotype was sampled from a woman older than 75 in good health. V is TRBV20-1 and J is TRBJ2-5, with 7 positions matching TRBD2. In DNA, the CDR3 is TGCAGTGCTAGCGGGGGGTGGTACCAAGAGACCCAGTACTTC. This codes for CSASGGWYQETQYF.